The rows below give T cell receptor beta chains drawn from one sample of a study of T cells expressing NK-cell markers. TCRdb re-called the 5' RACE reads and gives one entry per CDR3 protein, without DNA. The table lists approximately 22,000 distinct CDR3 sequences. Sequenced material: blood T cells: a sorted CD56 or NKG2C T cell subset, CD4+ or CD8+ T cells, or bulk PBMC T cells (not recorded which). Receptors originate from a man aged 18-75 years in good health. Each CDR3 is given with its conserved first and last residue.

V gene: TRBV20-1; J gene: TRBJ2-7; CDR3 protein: CSARPSGLYEQYF
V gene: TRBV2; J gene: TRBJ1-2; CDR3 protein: CASSSLPTGTANYGYTF
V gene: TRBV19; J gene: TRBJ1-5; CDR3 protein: CASRTGQAINQPQHF
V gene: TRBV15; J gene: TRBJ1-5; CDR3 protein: CATSFTLIRQPQHF
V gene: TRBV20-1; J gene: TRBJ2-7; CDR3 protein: CSARDRTGGPSEQYF
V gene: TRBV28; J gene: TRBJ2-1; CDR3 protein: CASRRGLEGFF
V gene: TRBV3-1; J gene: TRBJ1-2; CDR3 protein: CASSLTAGNNYGYTF
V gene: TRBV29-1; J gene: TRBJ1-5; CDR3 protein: CSAGQGVGQPQHF
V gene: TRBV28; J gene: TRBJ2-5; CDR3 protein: CASGEDSQETQYF
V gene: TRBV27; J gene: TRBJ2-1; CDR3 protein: CASSSWTGGFSEQFF
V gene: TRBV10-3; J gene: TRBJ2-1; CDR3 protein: CAISTSGRASANEQFF